This T cell receptor (beta chain) comes out of a study of cytotoxic CD8 clonotypes in ibrutinib-treated CLL. Notes on the study in general: Clonality increased at ibrutinib response and stayed stable in sustained remission. At progression, however, it fell back toward baseline. Higher circulating CD8+ T-cell counts strongly accompanied higher baseline clonality, above age-matched healthy donors.

Here immunoSEQ multiplex PCR was the method, and the copy in TCRdb shows in-frame clones only, minus some. The profile shows 160,000 or so clones, about four fifths of them singletons. Details on this clone: Its target is not known.

CDR3 size: 13 residues. Trimming left V 5 bases short and J 12 bases short, with 20 bases between. Germline assignment: CDR1 MDHEN and CDR2 SYDVKM. The sample consisted of PBMCs, taken after 12 months of ibrutinib treatment. This sequence was found in a human donor with chronic lymphocytic leukemia. The chain recombines TRBV28 with TRBJ2-7; possibly TRBD1 for D (6 bases). CDR3 bases: TGTGCCAGCAGTAAATCCGGGACACCCGCCCCGTACTTC. Residues: CASSKSGTPAPYF.